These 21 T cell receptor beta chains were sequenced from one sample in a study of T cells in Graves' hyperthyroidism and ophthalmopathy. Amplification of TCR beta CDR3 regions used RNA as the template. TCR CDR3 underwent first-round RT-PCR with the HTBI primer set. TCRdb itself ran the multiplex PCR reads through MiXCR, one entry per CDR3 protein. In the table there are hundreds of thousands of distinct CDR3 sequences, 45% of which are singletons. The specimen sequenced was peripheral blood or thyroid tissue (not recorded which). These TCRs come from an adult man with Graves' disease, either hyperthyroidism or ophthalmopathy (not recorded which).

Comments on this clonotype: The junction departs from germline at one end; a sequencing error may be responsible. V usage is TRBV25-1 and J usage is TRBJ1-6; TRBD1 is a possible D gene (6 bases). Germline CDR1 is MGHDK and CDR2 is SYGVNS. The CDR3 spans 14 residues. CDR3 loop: CASSGGYYNSPLHF. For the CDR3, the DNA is TGCGCCTCCTCCGGGGGCTACTATAATTCACCCCTCCACTTT.

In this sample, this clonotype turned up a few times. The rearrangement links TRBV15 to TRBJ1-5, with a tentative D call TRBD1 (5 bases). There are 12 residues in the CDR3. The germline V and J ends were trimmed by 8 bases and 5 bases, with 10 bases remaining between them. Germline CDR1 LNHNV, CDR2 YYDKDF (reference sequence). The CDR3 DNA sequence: TGTGCCACCCAGGGTCCCGATCAGCCCCAGCATTTT. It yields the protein CATQGPDQPQHF.

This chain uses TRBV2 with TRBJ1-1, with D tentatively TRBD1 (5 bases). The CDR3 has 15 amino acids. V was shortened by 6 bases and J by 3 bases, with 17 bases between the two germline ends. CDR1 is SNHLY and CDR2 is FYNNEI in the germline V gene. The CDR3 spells CASSLARGGDTEAFF. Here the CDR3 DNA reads TGTGCCAGCAGCTTGGCCCGGGGCGGGGACACTGAAGCTTTCTTT.

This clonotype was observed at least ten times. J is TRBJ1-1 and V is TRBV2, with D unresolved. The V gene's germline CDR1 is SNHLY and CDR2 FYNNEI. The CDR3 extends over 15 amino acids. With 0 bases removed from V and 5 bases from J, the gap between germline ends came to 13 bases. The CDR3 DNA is TGTGCCAGCAGTGAAGCGTTAGCGGTGGGTACTGAAGCTTTCTTT. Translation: CASSEALAVGTEAFF.

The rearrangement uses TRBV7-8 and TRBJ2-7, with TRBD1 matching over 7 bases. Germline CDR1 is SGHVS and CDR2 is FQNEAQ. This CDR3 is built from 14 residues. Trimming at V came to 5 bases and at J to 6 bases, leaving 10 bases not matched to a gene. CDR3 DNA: TGTGCCAGCAGCCGGAGCGACAGGGCAGGCGAGCAGTACTTC. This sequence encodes CASSRSDRAGEQYF.

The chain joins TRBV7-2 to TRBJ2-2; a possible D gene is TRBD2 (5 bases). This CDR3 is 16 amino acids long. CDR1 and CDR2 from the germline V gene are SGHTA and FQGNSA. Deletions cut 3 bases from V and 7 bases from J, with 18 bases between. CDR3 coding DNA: TGTGCCAGCAGCTTCAGCGGCCTACATAAGGGCGGGGAGCTGTTTTTT. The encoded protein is CASSFSGLHKGGELFF.

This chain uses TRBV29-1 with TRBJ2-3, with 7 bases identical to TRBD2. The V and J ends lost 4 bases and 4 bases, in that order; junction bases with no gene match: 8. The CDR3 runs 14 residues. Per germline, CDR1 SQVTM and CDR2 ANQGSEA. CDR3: CSVAGGKTPDTQYF. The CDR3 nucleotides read TGCAGCGTTGCGGGGGGAAAAACACCAGATACGCAGTATTTT.

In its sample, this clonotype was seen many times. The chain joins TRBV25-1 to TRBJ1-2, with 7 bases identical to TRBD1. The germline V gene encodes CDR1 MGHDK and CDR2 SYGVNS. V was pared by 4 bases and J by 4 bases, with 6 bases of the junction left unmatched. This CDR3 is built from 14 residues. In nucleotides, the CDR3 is TGTGCCAGCAGTGTCAACAGGGGATCCTATGGCTACACCTTC. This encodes CASSVNRGSYGYTF.

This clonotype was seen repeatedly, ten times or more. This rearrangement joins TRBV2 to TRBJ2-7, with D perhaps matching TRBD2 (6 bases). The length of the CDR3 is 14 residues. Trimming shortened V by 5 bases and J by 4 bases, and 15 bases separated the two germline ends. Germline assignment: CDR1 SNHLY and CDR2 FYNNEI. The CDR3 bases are TGTGCCAGCAGTAGAGACAGAGGGACTTACGAGCAGTACTTC. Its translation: CASSRDRGTYEQYF.

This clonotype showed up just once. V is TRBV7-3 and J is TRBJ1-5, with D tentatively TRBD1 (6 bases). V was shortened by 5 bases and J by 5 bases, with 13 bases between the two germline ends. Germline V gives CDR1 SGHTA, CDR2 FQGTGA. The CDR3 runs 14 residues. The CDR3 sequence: CASSEFSGDQPQHF. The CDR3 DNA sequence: TGTGCCAGCAGCGAATTTTCAGGGGATCAGCCCCAGCATTTT.

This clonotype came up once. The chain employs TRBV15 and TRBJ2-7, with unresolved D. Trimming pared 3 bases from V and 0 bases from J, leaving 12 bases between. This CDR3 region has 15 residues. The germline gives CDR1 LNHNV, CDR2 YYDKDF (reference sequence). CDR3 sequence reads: CATSSGGLVSYEQYF. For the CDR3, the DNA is TGTGCCACCAGCAGCGGTGGCCTAGTCTCCTACGAGCAGTACTTC.

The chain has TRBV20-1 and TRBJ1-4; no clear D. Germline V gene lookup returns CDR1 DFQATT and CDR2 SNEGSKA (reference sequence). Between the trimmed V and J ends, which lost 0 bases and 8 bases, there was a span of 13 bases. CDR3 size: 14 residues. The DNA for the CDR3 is TGCAGTGCTAGAGATCACATAAAAGGGGAAAAACTGTTTTTT. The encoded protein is CSARDHIKGEKLFF.

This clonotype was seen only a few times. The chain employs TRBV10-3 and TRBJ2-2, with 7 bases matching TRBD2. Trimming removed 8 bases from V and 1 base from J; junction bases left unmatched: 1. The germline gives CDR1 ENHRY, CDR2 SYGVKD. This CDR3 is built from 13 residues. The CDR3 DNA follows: TGTGCCATCGGGGAGGGGAACACCGGGGAGCTGTTTTTT. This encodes CAIGEGNTGELFF.

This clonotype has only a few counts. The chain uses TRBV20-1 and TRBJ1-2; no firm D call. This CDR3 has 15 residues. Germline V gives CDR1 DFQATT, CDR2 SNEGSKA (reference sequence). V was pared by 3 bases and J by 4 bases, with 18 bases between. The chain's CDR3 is CSASLGVRWGYGYTF. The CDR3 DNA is TGCAGTGCTAGCCTCGGGGTGCGTTGGGGCTATGGCTACACCTTC.

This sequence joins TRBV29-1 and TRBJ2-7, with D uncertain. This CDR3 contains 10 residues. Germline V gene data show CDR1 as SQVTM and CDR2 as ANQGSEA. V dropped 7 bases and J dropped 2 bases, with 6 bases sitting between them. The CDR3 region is CSAPPYEQYF. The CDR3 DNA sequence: TGCAGCGCTCCTCCCTACGAGCAGTACTTC.

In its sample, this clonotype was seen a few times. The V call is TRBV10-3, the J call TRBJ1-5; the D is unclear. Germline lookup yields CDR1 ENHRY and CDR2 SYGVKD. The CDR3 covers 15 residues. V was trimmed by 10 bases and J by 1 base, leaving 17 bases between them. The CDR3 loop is CASKHQTDSNQPQHF. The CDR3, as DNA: TGTGCCAGCAAACACCAGACGGACAGCAATCAGCCCCAGCATTTT.

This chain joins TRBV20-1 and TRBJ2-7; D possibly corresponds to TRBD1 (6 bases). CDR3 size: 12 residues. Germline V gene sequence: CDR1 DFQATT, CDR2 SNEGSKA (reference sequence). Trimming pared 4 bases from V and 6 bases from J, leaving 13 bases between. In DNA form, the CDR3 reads TGCAGTGCTAAAGCAGGGGTCGGCGAGCAGTACTTC. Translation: CSAKAGVGEQYF.

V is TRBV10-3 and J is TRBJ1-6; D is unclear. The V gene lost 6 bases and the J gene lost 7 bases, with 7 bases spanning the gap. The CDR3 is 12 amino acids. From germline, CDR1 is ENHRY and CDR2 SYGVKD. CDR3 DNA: TGTGCCATCAGGGGCAGCAATTCACCCCTCCACTTT. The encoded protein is CAIRGSNSPLHF.

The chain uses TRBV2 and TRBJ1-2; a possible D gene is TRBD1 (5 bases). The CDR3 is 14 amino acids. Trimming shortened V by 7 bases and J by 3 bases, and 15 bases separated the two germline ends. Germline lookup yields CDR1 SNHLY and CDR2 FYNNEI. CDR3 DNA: TGTGCCAGCACCGGGTGGGGGGACTACTATGGCTACACCTTC. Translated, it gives CASTGWGDYYGYTF.

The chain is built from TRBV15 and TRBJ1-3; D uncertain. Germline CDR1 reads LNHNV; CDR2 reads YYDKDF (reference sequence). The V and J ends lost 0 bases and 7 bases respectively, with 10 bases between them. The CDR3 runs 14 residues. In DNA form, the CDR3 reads TGTGCCACCAGCAGAGATCGGGCAGCCAACACCATATATTTT. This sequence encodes CATSRDRAANTIYF.

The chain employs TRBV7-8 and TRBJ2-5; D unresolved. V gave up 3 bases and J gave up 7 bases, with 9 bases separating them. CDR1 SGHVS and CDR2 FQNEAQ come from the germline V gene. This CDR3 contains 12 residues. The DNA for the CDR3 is TGTGCCAGCAGCTTGGCGGCTGGGACCCAGTACTTC. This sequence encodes CASSLAAGTQYF.